This TCR beta chain is from a study of cytomegalovirus exposure and HLA in healthy donors. As regards this clone: What it binds is not known.

Trimming took off 5 bases at V and 8 bases at J, with 9 bases between the two ends. The CDR3 spans 11 residues. The germline gives CDR1 SGHAT, CDR2 FQNNGV. The study sampled nominally healthy donors, though unrecorded immune exposures were likely. Vbeta (60) and Jbeta (13) primers were used in the PCR. Method: immunoSEQ multiplex PCR; TCRdb's copy keeps in-frame clones and lacks some. The sample carries 130,000 or so clones, approximately 74% recorded once. Findings and limits, study-wide: Cytomegalovirus status was reportedly diagnosed by the classifier with high sensitivity and specificity.

This TCR was sampled from a man between 35 and 55 years old in good health and CMV-seropositive. Source material: PBMCs. The chain employs TRBV11-2 and TRBJ1-1, with D perhaps matching TRBD1 (6 bases). CDR3 residues: CASSRGQEAFF. CDR3 nucleotide sequence: TGTGCCAGCAGCCGTGGACAGGAAGCTTTCTTT.